Listed below are T cell receptor beta chains from one sample, sequenced in a study of Tregs in tolerant kidney transplant recipients. Produced via immunoSEQ multiplex PCR; TCRdb's table is partial and in-frame only. The table lists roughly 17,000 clones, 82% of them singletons. The sequenced sample consisted of Tregs from blood. These receptors came from a human donor in good health. Each CDR3 is given with its conserved first and last residue. Each record gives: D gene, V gene, clone size, J gene, CDR3 DNA, CDR3 protein. A D gene is named only where the DNA matches it firmly. Some rows mark clone size as missing; the rest say once, few, many or name a class of expanded clone.

D gene: TRBD1; V gene: TRBV18; clone size: .; J gene: TRBJ1-2; CDR3 DNA: TGTGCCAGCTCCCCCGGGACAGGGTCCGCCTATGGCTACACCTTC; CDR3 protein: CASSPGTGSAYGYTF
D gene: .; V gene: TRBV7-2; clone size: .; J gene: TRBJ2-2; CDR3 DNA: TGTGCCAGCAGCTTAGGTCTAGGAAAGACCGGGGAGCTGTTTTTT; CDR3 protein: CASSLGLGKTGELFF
D gene: .; V gene: TRBV6-1; clone size: .; J gene: TRBJ1-4; CDR3 DNA: TGTGCCAGCACTCTGGTGGAGGGGGGAAGTGAAAAACTGTTTTTT; CDR3 protein: CASTLVEGGSEKLFF
D gene: .; V gene: TRBV30; clone size: .; J gene: TRBJ1-3; CDR3 DNA: TGTGCCTGGAGTGTACTGGGTAGGGAGGCTGGAAACACCATATATTTT; CDR3 protein: CAWSVLGREAGNTIYF
D gene: .; V gene: TRBV18; clone size: .; J gene: TRBJ1-1; CDR3 DNA: TGTGCCAGCTCGTACAGGCTCGACACTGAAGCTTTCTTT; CDR3 protein: CASSYRLDTEAFF
D gene: .; V gene: TRBV18; clone size: .; J gene: TRBJ1-5; CDR3 DNA: TGTGCCAGCTCACGAGACAGTCATAGCAATCAGCCCCAGCATTTT; CDR3 protein: CASSRDSHSNQPQHF
D gene: TRBD2; V gene: TRBV5-1; clone size: few; J gene: TRBJ2-5; CDR3 DNA: TGCGCCAGCAGCTTCGGGCGGGGGGGCCGAGAGACCCAGTACTTC; CDR3 protein: CASSFGRGGRETQYF
D gene: .; V gene: TRBV6-1; clone size: .; J gene: TRBJ2-3; CDR3 DNA: TGTGCCAGCAGTGGGTGGATGGGGCCGGGTAATGAGGCGCAGTATTTT; CDR3 protein: CASSGWMGPGNEAQYF
D gene: TRBD1; V gene: TRBV9; clone size: .; J gene: TRBJ1-2; CDR3 DNA: TGTGCCAGCAGCGTCGGACAGGGTGTACCCTATGGCTACACCTTC; CDR3 protein: CASSVGQGVPYGYTF
D gene: .; V gene: TRBV6-5; clone size: .; J gene: TRBJ2-3; CDR3 DNA: TGTGCCAGCAGACCCAGAAAGGCAGATACGCAGTATTTT; CDR3 protein: CASRPRKADTQYF
D gene: .; V gene: TRBV9; clone size: .; J gene: TRBJ2-1; CDR3 DNA: TGTGCCAGCAGCGCACGGGCAAGCCGTGAGCAGTTCTTC; CDR3 protein: CASSARASREQFF
D gene: TRBD1; V gene: TRBV6-6; clone size: .; J gene: TRBJ2-5; CDR3 DNA: TGTGCCTGCGCCCCGGCAGGACAGGAGGAGACCCAGTACTTC; CDR3 protein: CACAPAGQEETQYF
D gene: TRBD1; V gene: TRBV5-4; clone size: .; J gene: TRBJ1-1; CDR3 DNA: TGTGCCAGCAGCCTCCAGGGGGTGAGAGCTTTCTTT; CDR3 protein: CASSLQGVRAFF
D gene: TRBD1; V gene: TRBV18; clone size: .; J gene: TRBJ1-5; CDR3 DNA: TGTGCCAGCTCGGGACAGGGGAATCAGCCCCAGCATTTT; CDR3 protein: CASSGQGNQPQHF
D gene: .; V gene: TRBV18; clone size: .; J gene: TRBJ2-4; CDR3 DNA: TGTGCCAGTTCACCCAGGTCGAACATTCAGTACTTC; CDR3 protein: CASSPRSNIQYF
D gene: .; V gene: TRBV4-1; clone size: .; J gene: TRBJ1-1; CDR3 DNA: TGCGCCAGCACCATAAGTACAGTAGCTAGAGAAGCTTTCTTT; CDR3 protein: CASTISTVAREAFF
D gene: .; V gene: TRBV10-3; clone size: .; J gene: TRBJ2-7; CDR3 DNA: TGTGCCATCAGTGAGTCGAGGTGGCAGGAGTTCTCCTACGAGCAGTACTTC; CDR3 protein: CAISESRWQEFSYEQYF
D gene: TRBD1; V gene: TRBV10-3; clone size: .; J gene: TRBJ1-1; CDR3 DNA: TGTGCCATCAGCCCGGGACAGGTTAACACTGAAGCTTTCTTT; CDR3 protein: CAISPGQVNTEAFF
D gene: TRBD1; V gene: TRBV7-2; clone size: .; J gene: TRBJ1-1; CDR3 DNA: TGTGCCAGCAGCACACAGGGGGCGGGCACTGAAGCTTTCTTT; CDR3 protein: CASSTQGAGTEAFF
D gene: .; V gene: TRBV5-1; clone size: .; J gene: TRBJ1-1; CDR3 DNA: TGCGCCAGCAGCTCCGGGGCACGCACTGAAGCTTTCTTT; CDR3 protein: CASSSGARTEAFF
D gene: TRBD2; V gene: TRBV6-1; clone size: .; J gene: TRBJ2-1; CDR3 DNA: TGTGCCAGCAGTGAAAGATGGGACTACTCCTACAATGAGCAGTTCTTC; CDR3 protein: CASSERWDYSYNEQFF
D gene: .; V gene: TRBV7-8; clone size: .; J gene: TRBJ1-2; CDR3 DNA: TGTGCCAGCAGCTTAGCCTTCGGGTCTGGCTATGGCTACACCTTC; CDR3 protein: CASSLAFGSGYGYTF
D gene: .; V gene: TRBV29-1; clone size: .; J gene: TRBJ2-1; CDR3 DNA: TGCAGCGTGGGCAGGGTGAGCTCCTACAATGAGCAGTTCTTC; CDR3 protein: CSVGRVSSYNEQFF
D gene: TRBD1; V gene: TRBV19; clone size: once; J gene: TRBJ2-2; CDR3 DNA: TGTGCCAGTAGTACGGGACAGGGGGACTGGGGCACCGGGGAGCTGTTTTTT; CDR3 protein: CASSTGQGDWGTGELFF
D gene: .; V gene: TRBV7-9; clone size: .; J gene: TRBJ2-3; CDR3 DNA: TGTGCCAGCAGCTTAGGCCCGGGGACAGATACGCAGTATTTT; CDR3 protein: CASSLGPGTDTQYF
D gene: TRBD1; V gene: TRBV7-3; clone size: .; J gene: TRBJ1-1; CDR3 DNA: TGTGCCAGCAGCTCAACAGGGGATCACACTGAAGCTTTCTTT; CDR3 protein: CASSSTGDHTEAFF
D gene: .; V gene: TRBV7-6; clone size: .; J gene: TRBJ2-5; CDR3 DNA: TGTGCCAGCAGCTTAGGGGCCGGCCGGGCGGAGACCCAGTACTTC; CDR3 protein: CASSLGAGRAETQYF
D gene: .; V gene: TRBV11-3; clone size: .; J gene: TRBJ1-1; CDR3 DNA: TGTGCCAGCAGCCCTGCGGGACAGAACACTGAAGCTTTCTTT; CDR3 protein: CASSPAGQNTEAFF
D gene: .; V gene: TRBV7-2; clone size: .; J gene: TRBJ2-5; CDR3 DNA: TGTGCCAGCAGCCCACTAAGGGGGGGGGCCCAGTACTTC; CDR3 protein: CASSPLRGGAQYF
D gene: .; V gene: TRBV5-8; clone size: .; J gene: TRBJ1-1; CDR3 DNA: TGTGCCAGCAGCTTGTATACGGGCGGTGAAGCTTTCTTT; CDR3 protein: CASSLYTGGEAFF
D gene: TRBD2; V gene: TRBV5-1; clone size: .; J gene: TRBJ2-7; CDR3 DNA: TGCGCCAGCAGCCGGAGCGGGACCTACGAGCAGTACTTC; CDR3 protein: CASSRSGTYEQYF
D gene: TRBD1; V gene: TRBV6-9; clone size: .; J gene: TRBJ1-4; CDR3 DNA: TGTGCCAGCAGGGGACAGGGAGGAAAACTGTTTTTT; CDR3 protein: CASRGQGGKLFF
D gene: .; V gene: TRBV27; clone size: .; J gene: TRBJ2-2; CDR3 DNA: TGTGCCAGCAAAGCGACAGCGAACACCGGGGGGCTGTTTTTT; CDR3 protein: CASKATANTGGLFF
D gene: .; V gene: TRBV11-2; clone size: .; J gene: TRBJ2-7; CDR3 DNA: TGTGCCAGCAGCACAAATACTATCTCCTACGAGCAGTACTTC; CDR3 protein: CASSTNTISYEQYF
D gene: TRBD1; V gene: TRBV11-3; clone size: .; J gene: TRBJ2-7; CDR3 DNA: TGTGCCAGCAGCTTAGAATACGGGGCGACAGGGAACGAGCAGTACTTC; CDR3 protein: CASSLEYGATGNEQYF
D gene: .; V gene: TRBV5-8; clone size: .; J gene: TRBJ2-2; CDR3 DNA: TGTGCCAGCACCCCACCGCCCCCAGGTCTCCTCGGGGAGCTGTTTTTT; CDR3 protein: CASTPPPPGLLGELFF
D gene: .; V gene: TRBV2; clone size: .; J gene: TRBJ1-2; CDR3 DNA: TGTGCCAGCAGGTCCGTGCACGGCTACACCTTC; CDR3 protein: CASRSVHGYTF
D gene: TRBD1; V gene: TRBV7-9; clone size: .; J gene: TRBJ1-1; CDR3 DNA: TGTGCCAGCAGCTTCGGAGGGGGCCGGAACACTGAAGCTTTCTTT; CDR3 protein: CASSFGGGRNTEAFF
D gene: .; V gene: TRBV18; clone size: .; J gene: TRBJ2-3; CDR3 DNA: TGTGCCAGCTCACCCGATGCAGATACGCAGTATTTT; CDR3 protein: CASSPDADTQYF
D gene: .; V gene: TRBV7-7; clone size: .; J gene: TRBJ2-5; CDR3 DNA: TGTGCCAGCAGTCGCGGGGCGACTCAAGAGACCCAGTACTTC; CDR3 protein: CASSRGATQETQYF
D gene: .; V gene: TRBV6-5; clone size: .; J gene: TRBJ2-7; CDR3 DNA: TGTGCCAGCAGGACGGGCCGGGGCGAGCAGTACTTC; CDR3 protein: CASRTGRGEQYF
D gene: .; V gene: TRBV28; clone size: .; J gene: TRBJ1-2; CDR3 DNA: TGTGCCAGCAGTTTAGCGGGCCGGGACCCAACTAACTATGGCTACACCTTC; CDR3 protein: CASSLAGRDPTNYGYTF